This passage covers 3 T cell receptor beta chains from one sample sequenced in a study of blood T cell repertoires in COVID-19. The data were produced by immunoSEQ multiplex PCR, yet TCRdb's version contains in-frame clones alone and is incomplete. Of about 250,000 clones detected, 82% appear once; the ten largest clones hold 4.7%. Sequences were obtained from peripheral blood. These receptors were collected from a woman aged 70-85 years with acute or convalescent COVID-19.

The gene calls are TRBV20-1 and TRBJ1-2, with 7 bases matching TRBD1. V shed 3 bases and J 5 bases; nucleotides not matched to a gene: 0. The CDR3 runs 11 residues. Germline CDR1 reads DFQATT; CDR2 reads SNEGSKA (reference sequence). The CDR3 DNA sequence: TGCAGTGCTAGGACAGGGTATGGCTACACCTTC. Translated, it gives CSARTGYGYTF.

The chain uses TRBV6-2 or TRBV6-3 and TRBJ1-1, with D possibly being TRBD1 (6 bases). The CDR3 runs 17 residues. Trimming stripped 0 bases from V and 3 bases from J, with 17 bases between. Germline lookup yields CDR1 MNHEY and CDR2 SVGEGT. CDR3 loop: CASSYSRTGMIDTEAFF. The CDR3 nucleotides read TGTGCCAGCAGTTACTCTAGAACAGGGATGATTGACACTGAAGCTTTCTTT.

The chain is built from TRBV4-1 and TRBJ1-4, with no clear D. There are 14 residues in the CDR3. The germline V gene has CDR1 MGHRA and CDR2 YSYEKL. Trimming removed 3 bases at V and 5 bases at J, with 10 bases between. The CDR3 DNA follows: TGCGCCAGCAGCCAGAGGCCAGAGAATGAAAAACTGTTTTTT. Translating gives CASSQRPENEKLFF.